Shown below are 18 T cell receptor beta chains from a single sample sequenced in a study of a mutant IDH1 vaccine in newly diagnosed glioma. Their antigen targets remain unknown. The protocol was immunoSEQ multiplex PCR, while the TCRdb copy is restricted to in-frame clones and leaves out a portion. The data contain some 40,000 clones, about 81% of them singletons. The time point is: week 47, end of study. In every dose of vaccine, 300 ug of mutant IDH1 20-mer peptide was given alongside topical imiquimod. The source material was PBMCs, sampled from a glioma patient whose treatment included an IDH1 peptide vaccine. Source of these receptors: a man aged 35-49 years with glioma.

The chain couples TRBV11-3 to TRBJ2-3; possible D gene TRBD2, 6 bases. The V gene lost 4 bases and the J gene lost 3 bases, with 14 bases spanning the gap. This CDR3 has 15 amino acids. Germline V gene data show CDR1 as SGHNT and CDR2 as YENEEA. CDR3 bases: TGTGCCAGCAGCTATACTGGGGGGAGGACAGATACGCAGTATTTT. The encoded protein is CASSYTGGRTDTQYF.

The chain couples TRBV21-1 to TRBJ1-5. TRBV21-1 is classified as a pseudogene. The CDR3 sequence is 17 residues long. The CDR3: CASTGEPTWGGNQPQHF. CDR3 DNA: TGTGCCAGCACCGGAGAGCCTACTTGGGGGGGCAATCAGCCCCAGCATTTT.

The CDR3, as DNA: TGTGCCAGTAGTCCAACTGGGGGACCCGGGGAGCTGTTTTTT. Its protein product is CASSPTGGPGELFF. The V and J genes are TRBV19 and TRBJ2-2; either TRBD1 or TRBD2 may supply D (5 bases each). From germline, CDR1 is LNHDA and CDR2 SQIVND (reference sequence). The CDR3 is made up of 14 amino acids. The V end was cut by 5 bases, the J end by 6 bases, with 13 bases between.

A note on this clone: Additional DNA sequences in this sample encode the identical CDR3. The CDR3, as DNA: TGTGCCAGCAGCCTCCAGGAGGGGACAGAAGGGTTCTACGAGCAGTACGTC. Its translation: CASSLQEGTEGFYEQYV. The V call is TRBV14, the J call TRBJ2-7; D perhaps matches TRBD1 (7 bases). This CDR3 has 17 residues. V gave up 4 bases and J gave up 3 bases, with 22 bases separating them. Germline V gene lookup returns CDR1 SGHDN and CDR2 FVKESK.

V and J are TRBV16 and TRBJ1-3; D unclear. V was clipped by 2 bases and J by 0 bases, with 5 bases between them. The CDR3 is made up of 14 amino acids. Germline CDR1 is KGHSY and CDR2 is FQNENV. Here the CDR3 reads CASSQQFSGNTIYF. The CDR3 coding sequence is TGTGCCAGCAGCCAACAATTCTCTGGAAACACCATATATTTT.

The CDR3 nucleotides read TGTGCCAGCAGCTCCGCCCGGAACACTGAAGCTTTCTTT. Amino acids: CASSSARNTEAFF. The V and J genes are TRBV5-4 and TRBJ1-1, with unresolved D. The CDR3 contains 13 residues. Trimming removed 3 bases from V and 1 base from J, with 7 bases in between. CDR1 is SGHNT and CDR2 is YYREEE in the germline V gene (reference sequence).

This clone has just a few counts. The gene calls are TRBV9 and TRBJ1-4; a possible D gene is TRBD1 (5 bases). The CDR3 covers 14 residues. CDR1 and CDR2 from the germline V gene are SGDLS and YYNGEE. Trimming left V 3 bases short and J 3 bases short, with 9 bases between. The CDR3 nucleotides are TGTGCCAGCAGCGAGGGGAACTCTAATGAAAAACTGTTTTTT. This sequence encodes CASSEGNSNEKLFF.

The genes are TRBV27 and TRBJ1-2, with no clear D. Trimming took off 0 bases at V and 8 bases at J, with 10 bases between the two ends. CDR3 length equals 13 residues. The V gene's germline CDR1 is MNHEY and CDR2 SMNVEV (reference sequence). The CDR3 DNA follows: TGTGCCAGCAGTTTATCGCGGCAGAAGGGCTACACCTTC. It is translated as CASSLSRQKGYTF.

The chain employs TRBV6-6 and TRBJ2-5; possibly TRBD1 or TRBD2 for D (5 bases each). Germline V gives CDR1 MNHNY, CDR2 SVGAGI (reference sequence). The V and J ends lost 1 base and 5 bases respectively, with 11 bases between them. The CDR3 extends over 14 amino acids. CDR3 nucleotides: TGTGCCAGCAGTTACTGGGGGAGCAGGGAGACCCAGTACTTC. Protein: CASSYWGSRETQYF.

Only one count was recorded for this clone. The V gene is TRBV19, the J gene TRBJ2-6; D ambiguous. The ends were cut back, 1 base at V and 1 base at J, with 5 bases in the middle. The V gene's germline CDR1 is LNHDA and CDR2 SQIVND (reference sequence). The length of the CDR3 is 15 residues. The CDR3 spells CASSIGRSGANVLTF. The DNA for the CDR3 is TGTGCCAGTAGTATAGGACGATCTGGGGCCAACGTCCTGACTTTC.

CDR3 sequence: CASAPTGGGFYEQYF. The CDR3 region has the DNA TGTGCTAGTGCCCCGACAGGAGGGGGATTTTACGAGCAGTACTTC. This chain uses TRBV12-5 with TRBJ2-7; D is possibly TRBD1 or TRBD2 (6 bases each). The germline V gene has CDR1 LGHNT and CDR2 FRNRAP. The CDR3 is 15 residues long. V was trimmed by 7 bases and J by 4 bases, leaving 20 bases between them.

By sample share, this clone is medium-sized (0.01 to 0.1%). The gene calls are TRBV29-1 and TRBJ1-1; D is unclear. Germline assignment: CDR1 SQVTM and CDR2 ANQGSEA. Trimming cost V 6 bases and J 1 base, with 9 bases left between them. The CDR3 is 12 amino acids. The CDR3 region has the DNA TGCAGCGTCGAAACATGGAACACTGAAGCTTTCTTT. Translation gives CSVETWNTEAFF.

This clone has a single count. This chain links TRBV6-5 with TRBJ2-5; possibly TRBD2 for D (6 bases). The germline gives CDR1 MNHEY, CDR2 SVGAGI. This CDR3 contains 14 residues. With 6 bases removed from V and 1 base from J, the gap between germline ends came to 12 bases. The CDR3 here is CASRVRGFQETQYF. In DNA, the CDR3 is TGTGCCAGCAGAGTGCGGGGATTCCAAGAGACCCAGTACTTC.

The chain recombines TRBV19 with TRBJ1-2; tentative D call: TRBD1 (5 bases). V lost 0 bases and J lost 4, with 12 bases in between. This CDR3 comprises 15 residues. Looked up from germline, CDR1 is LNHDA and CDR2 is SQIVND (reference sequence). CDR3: CASSIDLVQGYGYTF. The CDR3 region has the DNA TGTGCCAGTAGTATAGATCTAGTCCAGGGCTATGGCTACACCTTC.

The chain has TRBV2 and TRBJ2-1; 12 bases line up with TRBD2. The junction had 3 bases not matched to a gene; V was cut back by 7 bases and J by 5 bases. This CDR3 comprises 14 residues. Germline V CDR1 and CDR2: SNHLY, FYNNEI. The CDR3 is CASMWTSGNNEQFF. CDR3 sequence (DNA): TGTGCCAGCATGTGGACTAGCGGGAACAATGAGCAGTTCTTC.

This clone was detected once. The CDR3 protein is CASSVGRGSEKLFF. CDR3 coding DNA: TGTGCCAGCAGCGTAGGGAGGGGGAGTGAAAAACTGTTTTTT. This chain uses TRBV9 with TRBJ1-4, with D possibly matching TRBD1 (6 bases). Trimming removed 0 bases from V and 7 bases from J, with 10 bases in between. CDR3 length: 14 amino acids. Germline CDR1 is SGDLS and CDR2 is YYNGEE.

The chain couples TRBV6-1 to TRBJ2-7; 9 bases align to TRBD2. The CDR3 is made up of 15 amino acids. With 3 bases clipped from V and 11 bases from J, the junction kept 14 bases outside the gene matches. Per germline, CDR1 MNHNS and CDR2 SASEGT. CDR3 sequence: CASSDSLTNSGSEYF. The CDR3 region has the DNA TGTGCCAGCAGTGACTCACTTACTAATAGCGGGAGTGAGTACTTC.

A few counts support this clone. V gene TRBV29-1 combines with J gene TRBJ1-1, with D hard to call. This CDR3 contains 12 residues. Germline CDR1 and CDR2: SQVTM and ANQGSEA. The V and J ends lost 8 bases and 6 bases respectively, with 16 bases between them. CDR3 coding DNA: TGCAGCTCGCGCGGGGATGGCGCTGAAGCTTTCTTT. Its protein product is CSSRGDGAEAFF.